This TCR beta chain was documented in a study of shared clonotypes between healthy human individuals. On this clone: What it binds is not known.

The assay was run at deep level. Authors' processing steps: There were no quality scores in the junction-only immunoSEQ sequences, so filtering differed. Clones were sequenced by immunoSEQ multiplex PCR, and TCRdb holds only the in-frame ones, with some missing. That table supplies the V and J calls and clone size; D and trimming were determined from the DNA. The table records roughly 890,000 clones, more than 85% of them present only once. Positive CCR7 selection of CD45RO-negative cells yielded the naive CD8 cells, and terminally differentiated effector memory CD45RA+ cells were excluded. Overall study findings and caveats: The sharing of 4.5% to 5% of naive CD4 clonotypes was seen across a handful of donors.

Germline loops: CDR1 LNHNV, CDR2 YYDKDF (reference sequence). CDR3 length: 17 residues. V lost 5 bases to trimming and J lost 1 base, with 20 bases between them. Material: naive CD8+ T cells sorted from blood. The J gene is TRBJ2-5, the V gene TRBV15; a weak D match, TRBD1 (6 bases). The receptor's source is a man aged 25 to 40 in good health. The chain's CDR3 is CATSPAAGRDTQETQYF. CDR3 nucleotide sequence: TGTGCCACCAGCCCAGCCGCAGGACGGGACACCCAAGAGACCCAGTACTTC.